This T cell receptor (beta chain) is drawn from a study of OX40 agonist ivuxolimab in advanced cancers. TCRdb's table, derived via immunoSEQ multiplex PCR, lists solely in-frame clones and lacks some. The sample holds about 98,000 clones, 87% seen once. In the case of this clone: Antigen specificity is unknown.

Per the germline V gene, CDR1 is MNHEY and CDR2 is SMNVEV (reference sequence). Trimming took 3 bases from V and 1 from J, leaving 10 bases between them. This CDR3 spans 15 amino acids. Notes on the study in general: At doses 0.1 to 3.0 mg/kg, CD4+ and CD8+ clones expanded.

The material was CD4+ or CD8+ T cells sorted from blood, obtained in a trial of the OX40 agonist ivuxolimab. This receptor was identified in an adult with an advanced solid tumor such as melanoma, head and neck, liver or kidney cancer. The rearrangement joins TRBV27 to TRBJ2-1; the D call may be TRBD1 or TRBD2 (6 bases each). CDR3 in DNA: TGTGCCAGCAGTTTCGAGGGGGGATCCTACAATGAGCAGTTCTTC. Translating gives CASSFEGGSYNEQFF.